This T cell receptor beta chain was sequenced during a study of neurological immune-mediated disorders. TCRdb re-derived calls from the 5' RACE reads in MiXCR, one entry per CDR3 protein. The repertoire consists of about 55,000 distinct CDR3 sequences, with 4% to 5.5% occurring once and the leading ten covering approximately 2.8%. Many counts were recorded for this clonotype. The CDR3 spans 15 residues. Germline CDR1 is MGHRA and CDR2 is YSYEKL. The V gene lost 0 bases and the J gene lost 1 base, with 7 bases spanning the gap. V is TRBV4-1 and J is TRBJ1-5; weak D call: TRBD1 (6 bases). Sample: PBMCs. The sequence was collected from a middle-aged man with multiple sclerosis. The CDR3: CASSQDRGSNQPQHF. The CDR3 nucleotides are TGCGCCAGCAGCCAAGATAGGGGGAGCAATCAGCCCCAGCATTTT.